The 29 T cell receptor beta chains below all came from one sample that was sequenced in a study of cytomegalovirus exposure and HLA in healthy donors. PCR used 60 Vbeta primers and 13 Jbeta primers. Using immunoSEQ multiplex PCR, the repertoire was profiled, and TCRdb retains in-frame clones only, with some absent. The profile shows 130,000 or so clones, around 73% of them singletons. Sequencing was carried out using PBMCs. These receptors originate from a female donor in good health and CMV-seronegative.

Relative to its sample, this clone is medium-sized. This sequence joins TRBV19 and TRBJ2-3, with D possibly matching TRBD2 (5 bases). Per the germline V gene, CDR1 is LNHDA and CDR2 is SQIVND (reference sequence). The CDR3 has 13 residues. Trimming pared 1 base from V and 4 bases from J, leaving 6 bases between. The CDR3 DNA follows: TGTGCCAGTAGTATAGGGGAGCCAGATACGCAGTATTTT. Translating it yields CASSIGEPDTQYF.

The chain links TRBV5-1 to TRBJ1-2; 8 nucleotides align to TRBD1. The CDR3 is 15 residues long. V shed 4 bases, J shed 5 bases, and the junction held 10 bases outside the gene matches. CDR1 is SGHRS, CDR2 YFSETQ, per germline. The CDR3 region has the DNA TGCGCCAGCAGCCTGCACCCTACAGGGGGGTATGGCTACACCTTC. It yields the protein CASSLHPTGGYGYTF.

The rearrangement uses TRBV9 and TRBJ2-3; TRBD2 matches 12 bases. The CDR3 is made up of 17 amino acids. After removal of 4 bases from V and 1 base from J, the junction contained 7 bases not matched to a gene. Germline CDR1 and CDR2: SGDLS and YYNGEE. As DNA, the CDR3 is TGTGCCAGCAGCCCCGGGGGACTAGCGGGCGGCACAGATACGCAGTATTTT. As protein: CASSPGGLAGGTDTQYF.

This chain joins TRBV12-5 and TRBJ1-1; 8 bases line up with TRBD1. Unmatched junction bases numbered 2, after V lost 5 bases and J lost 0 bases. CDR3 length equals 14 residues. Germline CDR1 reads LGHNT; CDR2 reads FRNRAP. The CDR3 DNA reads as TGTGCTAGTGGTCCAGGGGGCATGAACACTGAAGCTTTCTTT. It yields the protein CASGPGGMNTEAFF.

This clone was recorded a few times. The V gene is TRBV5-1, the J gene TRBJ1-2, with D tentatively TRBD1 (5 bases). V lost 0 bases and J 8 bases, leaving 11 bases between the germline ends. From germline, CDR1 is SGHRS and CDR2 YFSETQ. This CDR3 spans 13 amino acids. The CDR3 DNA follows: TGCGCCAGCAGCTTGGCTCAGGGCAGGGGCTACACCTTC. Protein: CASSLAQGRGYTF.

This chain links TRBV15 with TRBJ2-7, with 7 bases identical to TRBD1. This CDR3 region has 13 residues. The junction had 4 bases not matched to a gene; V was cut back by 6 bases and J by 2 bases. CDR1 is LNHNV, CDR2 YYDKDF, per germline (reference sequence). CDR3 bases: TGTGCCACCAGTGGACAGGAGCCCTACGAGCAGTACTTC. Protein: CATSGQEPYEQYF.

The chain joins TRBV28 to TRBJ2-3; 14 bases align to TRBD2. CDR1 and CDR2 from the germline V gene are MDHEN and SYDVKM. The V and J ends lost 4 bases and 3 bases, in that order; junction bases with no gene match: 3. This CDR3 contains 16 residues. As DNA, the CDR3 is TGTGCCAGCAGTTCCAGGACTAGCGGGAGGACAGATACGCAGTATTTT. It is translated as CASSSRTSGRTDTQYF.

The count of this clone is one. The chain links TRBV12-5 to TRBJ2-7, with D uncertain. Germline lookup yields CDR1 LGHNT and CDR2 FRNRAP. The CDR3 runs to 16 residues. V shed 5 bases and J shed 2 bases, with 19 bases lying between them. The CDR3, as DNA: TGTGCTAGTGGTCATCTCCGAGATGGGCGAACCTACGAGCAGTACTTC. Amino acids: CASGHLRDGRTYEQYF.

The chain carries TRBV28 and TRBJ2-7; 8 nucleotides agree with TRBD1. Trimming at V came to 5 bases and at J to 2 bases, leaving 8 bases not matched to a gene. The length of the CDR3 is 15 residues. Per the germline V gene, CDR1 is MDHEN and CDR2 is SYDVKM. The CDR3 sequence is CASSRPGQATYEQYF. The CDR3 nucleotides read TGTGCCAGCAGTAGGCCGGGACAGGCCACCTACGAGCAGTACTTC.

The CDR3 DNA follows: TGTGCCAGCAGTAGCCACAGGGGAACCTACGAGCAGTACTTC. Its translation: CASSSHRGTYEQYF. V usage is TRBV28 and J usage is TRBJ2-7; TRBD1 aligns across 7 bases. The germline gives CDR1 MDHEN, CDR2 SYDVKM. The junction had 6 bases not matched to a gene; V was cut back by 5 bases and J by 2 bases. The CDR3 runs 14 residues.

Details on this clone: The sample holds other DNA sequences that translate to the same CDR3. The chain is built from TRBV6-6 and TRBJ2-5; no firm D call. With 0 bases removed from V and 4 bases from J, the gap between germline ends came to 3 bases. In germline, CDR1 is MNHNY, CDR2 SVGAGI (reference sequence). The CDR3 is made up of 12 amino acids. CDR3 DNA sequence: TGTGCCAGCAGTTACTCGCGAGAGACCCAGTACTTC. Translated, it gives CASSYSRETQYF.

The rearrangement uses TRBV30 and TRBJ1-5, with D maybe TRBD1 (5 bases). From germline, CDR1 is GTSNPN and CDR2 SVGIG (reference sequence). This CDR3 is built from 12 residues. Trimming stripped 1 base from V and 4 bases from J, with 5 bases between. The CDR3 loop reads CAWSEGNQPQHF. For the CDR3, the DNA is TGTGCCTGGAGTGAGGGGAATCAGCCCCAGCATTTT.

This clone has a handful of counts. This chain links TRBV28 with TRBJ1-5; D not certain. The CDR3 covers 14 residues. V shed 3 bases and J shed 0 bases, with 6 bases lying between them. The germline V gene encodes CDR1 MDHEN and CDR2 SYDVKM. The CDR3 sequence is CASSLRYSNQPQHF. DNA for the CDR3: TGTGCCAGCAGTTTGCGATATAGCAATCAGCCCCAGCATTTT.

The chain links TRBV9 to TRBJ2-3; tentatively, D is TRBD2 (5 bases). V dropped 3 bases and J dropped 3 bases, with 11 bases sitting between them. Germline CDR1 and CDR2: SGDLS and YYNGEE. The CDR3 totals 14 residues. The CDR3 region has the DNA TGTGCCAGCAGCGCCTCGCGGGCGACAGATACGCAGTATTTT. Translated, it gives CASSASRATDTQYF. Variable domain in full (rest from reference TRBV9 and TRBJ2-3): DSGVTQTPKHLITATGQRVTLRCSPRSGDLSVYWYQQSLDQGLQFLIQYYNGEERAKGNILERFSAQQFPDLHSELNLSSLELGDSALYFCASSASRATDTQYFGPGTRLTVL.

Remarks on this clone: The same CDR3 is also encoded by other DNA sequences in this sample. This chain connects TRBV18 to TRBJ2-7, with D perhaps matching TRBD2 (5 bases). CDR1 and CDR2 from the germline V gene are KGHSH and LQKENI. Trimming shortened V by 0 bases and J by 1 base, and 7 bases separated the two germline ends. This CDR3 has 14 residues. The DNA of the CDR3 is TGTGCCAGCTCACCACCGGGCGGGTCCTACGAGCAGTACTTC. Protein sequence: CASSPPGGSYEQYF. The whole variable domain, remainder taken from reference TRBV18 and TRBJ2-7, is NAGVMQNPRHLVRRRGQEARLRCSPMKGHSHVYWYRQLPEEGLKFMVYLQKENIIDESGMPKERFSAEFPKEGPSILRIQQVVRGDSAAYFCASSPPGGSYEQYFGPGTRLTVT.

In this sample, this clone turned up a few times. This chain joins TRBV27 and TRBJ2-4, with TRBD1 identical over 7 bases. Looked up from germline, CDR1 is MNHEY and CDR2 is SMNVEV (reference sequence). Trimming at V came to 5 bases and at J to 0 bases, leaving 7 bases not matched to a gene. The CDR3 contains 16 residues. The CDR3 region is CASSVGTEAAKNIQYF. CDR3 bases: TGTGCCAGCAGTGTAGGGACAGAAGCAGCCAAAAACATTCAGTACTTC.

The rearrangement uses TRBV15 and TRBJ2-1, with TRBD2 matching over 10 bases. Germline values: CDR1 LNHNV, CDR2 YYDKDF (reference sequence). The V and J ends lost 4 bases and 10 bases, in that order; junction bases with no gene match: 13. The CDR3 has 16 amino acids. The CDR3 is CATSTWTSGDRREQFF. In nucleotides, the CDR3 is TGTGCCACCAGCACCTGGACTAGCGGAGATCGGCGGGAGCAGTTCTTC.

This chain links TRBV7-9 with TRBJ2-5; TRBD1 matches 10 bases. Per germline, CDR1 SEHNR and CDR2 FQNEAQ (reference sequence). V shed 5 bases and J 5 bases; nucleotides not matched to a gene: 5. The CDR3 consists of 14 residues. DNA of the CDR3: TGTGCCAGCAGCAACCGGGACAGGGGTGAGACCCAGTACTTC. Its translation: CASSNRDRGETQYF.

V and J are TRBV7-8 and TRBJ1-1, with D perhaps matching TRBD1 (5 bases). Germline CDR1 is SGHVS and CDR2 is FQNEAQ. The CDR3 runs 12 residues. Trimming pared 3 bases from V and 11 bases from J, leaving 13 bases between. The CDR3 here is CASSFLEGYAFF. CDR3 DNA sequence: TGTGCCAGCAGCTTTCTGGAGGGGTACGCTTTCTTT.

The gene calls are TRBV7-2 and TRBJ1-1, with D tentatively TRBD1 (5 bases). The CDR3 is 14 amino acids. Trimming took off 2 bases at V and 2 bases at J, with 9 bases between the two ends. Germline V CDR1 and CDR2: SGHTA, FQGNSA. CDR3 nucleotides: TGTGCCAGCAGCTTACCCAGGGCCAACACTGAAGCTTTCTTT. Translated: CASSLPRANTEAFF.

The chain carries TRBV5-4 and TRBJ2-3, with 7 bases lining up with TRBD2. Germline CDR1 SGHNT, CDR2 YYREEE (reference sequence). The CDR3 consists of 17 residues. The junction had 11 bases not matched to a gene; V was cut back by 1 base and J by 3 bases. The CDR3 nucleotides are TGTGCCAGCAGCTTGTGGGCCAGCGGGGCCGGAACAGATACGCAGTATTTT. Translated: CASSLWASGAGTDTQYF.

The genes are TRBV19 and TRBJ2-7; 13 nucleotides match TRBD2. Per germline, CDR1 LNHDA and CDR2 SQIVND (reference sequence). V dropped 8 bases and J dropped 2; count of bases not matched to a gene: 9. The CDR3 consists of 16 residues. The CDR3 spells CASSGTSGTKPYEQYF. The CDR3 nucleotides read TGTGCCAGTTCCGGGACTAGCGGGACTAAACCCTACGAGCAGTACTTC. Together with reference TRBV19 and TRBJ2-7, the CDR3 gives the full variable domain: DGGITQSPKYLFRKEGQNVTLSCEQNLNHDAMYWYRQDPGQGLRLIYYSQIVNDFQKGDIAEGYSVSREKKESFPLTVTSAQKNPTAFYLCASSGTSGTKPYEQYFGPGTRLTVT.

A word on this clone: The same CDR3 arises from other DNA sequences in this sample as well. CDR3 nucleotides: TGTGCCACCAGCAGAGAAGCGGGAACTTTTCACGAGCAGTACTTC. Amino acid sequence: CATSREAGTFHEQYF. This rearrangement joins TRBV15 to TRBJ2-7; 7 bases align to TRBD2. Per the germline V gene, CDR1 is LNHNV and CDR2 is YYDKDF (reference sequence). J lost 5 bases, V lost 0 bases, and 7 bases had no gene match. The CDR3 contains 15 residues.

This clone has only one observation. The genes are TRBV7-8 and TRBJ2-1; a possible D gene is TRBD2 (5 bases). CDR1 is SGHVS and CDR2 is FQNEAQ in the germline V gene. Trimming shortened V by 4 bases and J by 4 bases, and 5 bases separated the two germline ends. This CDR3 contains 12 residues. The DNA for the CDR3 is TGTGCCAGCAGCTCGGGGTACAATGAGCAGTTCTTC. It yields the protein CASSSGYNEQFF.

The chain is built from TRBV28 and TRBJ1-1; 7 bases map to TRBD1. Trimming took 5 bases from V and 5 from J; bases not matched to a gene: 2. This CDR3 is built from 12 residues. Germline loops: CDR1 MDHEN, CDR2 SYDVKM. CDR3 DNA sequence: TGTGCCAGCAGTCAGACAGGGACTGAAGCTTTCTTT. It codes for CASSQTGTEAFF.

In this sample, this clone turned up once. V usage is TRBV6-5 and J usage is TRBJ2-1, with TRBD2 as a possible D gene (5 bases). Germline CDR1 MNHEY, CDR2 SVGAGI. The V end lost 6 bases, the J end lost 8 bases, and 20 bases lay between the germline ends. This CDR3 is 15 amino acids long. The CDR3, as DNA: TGTGCCAGCAGCCTCGGCCCGGACTCTTGGGATGAGCAGTTCTTC. This gives the protein CASSLGPDSWDEQFF.

The genes are TRBV5-6 and TRBJ2-3; 8 bases agree with TRBD1. CDR3 length: 17 amino acids. CDR1 SGHDT and CDR2 YYEEEE come from the germline V gene. J was trimmed by 6 bases and V by 0 bases; bases with no gene match: 12. DNA of the CDR3: TGTGCCAGCAGCTTGGCCTGGGCAGGGGGCGCGGTGGATACGCAGTATTTT. This encodes CASSLAWAGGAVDTQYF.

The V and J genes are TRBV28 and TRBJ1-2; D might be TRBD1 (5 bases). CDR3 size: 13 residues. Trimming removed 3 bases at V and 6 bases at J, with 11 bases between. Germline values: CDR1 MDHEN, CDR2 SYDVKM. The CDR3 reads CASSFRQHHGYTF. The CDR3 nucleotides are TGTGCCAGCAGTTTCCGACAGCATCATGGCTACACCTTC.

This clone has a handful of counts. The rearrangement uses TRBV2 and TRBJ2-3, with 8 bases fitting TRBD1. Germline loops: CDR1 SNHLY, CDR2 FYNNEI. J gave up 8 bases and V 6 bases, and 10 bases lay outside the gene matches. The CDR3 is made up of 14 amino acids. The CDR3 coding sequence is TGTGCCAGCAGAACCGGGACAGGTTCTTTTACGCAGTATTTT. It specifies CASRTGTGSFTQYF.